This is a list of T cell receptor beta chains from one sample in a study of Graves' ophthalmopathy and Graves' hyperthyroidism. MiXCR, run by TCRdb on the multiplex PCR reads, gives a single entry per CDR3 protein. The sample records 600,000 to 650,000 distinct CDR3 sequences, 22% being singletons. The material sequenced was peripheral blood. Receptors originate from a young woman with stable Graves' hyperthyroidism. Some clones in this sample may be carry-over from other donors' samples. Both conserved end residues are part of each CDR3. The order of the fields is D gene, J gene, V gene, clone size, CDR3 length, CDR3 DNA, CDR3 protein. D genes are given only for firm matches. Clone size is stated in some rows and not others, as once, few, many or a class when expanded.

.	TRBJ2-4	TRBV28	many	14	TGTGCCAGCAGTTTGAGACCAGCCAAAAACATTCAGTACTTC	CASSLRPAKNIQYF
TRBD1	TRBJ2-7	TRBV6-1	.	15	TGTGCCAGCACCCAAGCCCGGACAGGGAAATACGAGCAGTACTTC	CASTQARTGKYEQYF
.	TRBJ1-2	TRBV6-1	few	14	TGTGCCAGCTCTGCCGGGATAACTAACTATGGCTACACCTTC	CASSAGITNYGYTF
.	TRBJ2-5	TRBV12-3/TRBV12-4	many	13	TGTGCCAGCAGTACCGGACAGCAAGAGACCCAGTACTTC	CASSTGQQETQYF
.	TRBJ1-2	TRBV7-9	many	14	TGTGCCAGCAGCTCCATTAACAGCCTCTATGGCTACACCTTC	CASSSINSLYGYTF
.	TRBJ1-1	TRBV12-5	.	11	TGTGCTAGTGAAGCCTACACTGAAGCTTTCTTT	CASEAYTEAFF
.	TRBJ1-2	TRBV19	few	14	TGTGCCAGTACCACCTCTAGTTCTGGCTATGGCTACACCTTC	CASTTSSSGYGYTF
.	TRBJ1-1	TRBV12-3/TRBV12-4	many	13	TGTGCCAGCAGCCCAGACTTGAGGTTTGAAGCTTTCTTT	CASSPDLRFEAFF
.	TRBJ1-1	TRBV3-1	.	18	TGTGCCAGCAGCGCTCTCTGGGGAGCCCAGGGGAAGAATACTGAAGCTTTCTTT	CASSALWGAQGKNTEAFF
.	TRBJ1-1	TRBV12-3/TRBV12-4	many	13	TGTGCCAGCAGCCCAGGCGTGAACACTGAAGCTTTCTTT	CASSPGVNTEAFF
.	TRBJ2-2	TRBV5-1	few	11	TGCGCCAGCAGCTTCGATGGGGAGCTGTTTTTT	CASSFDGELFF
.	TRBJ1-2	TRBV29-1	many	12	TGCAGCGTTGGGGGCAGCGCGATTGACTACACCTTC	CSVGGSAIDYTF
.	TRBJ2-5	TRBV12-3/TRBV12-4	.	13	TGTGCCAGTAGTTTATTCTTCCAAGAGACCCAGTACTTC	CASSLFFQETQYF
.	TRBJ2-5	TRBV28	many	13	TGTGCCAGCAGTTTATATGCTCAAGAGACCCAGTACTTC	CASSLYAQETQYF
.	TRBJ1-5	TRBV12-3/TRBV12-4	many	17	TGTGCCAGCAGCCATTCCGGGACGTTGTATAGCAATCAGCCCCAGCATTTT	CASSHSGTLYSNQPQHF
.	TRBJ2-5	TRBV28	.	16	TGTGCCAGCAGTCCAGCTTGGGGGACCCTTCAAGAGACCCAGTACTTC	CASSPAWGTLQETQYF
TRBD1	TRBJ2-3	TRBV6-1	few	15	TGTGCCAGCAGAACGGACAGGGGTCTTAATCAGCCCCAGTATTTT	CASRTDRGLNQPQYF
TRBD2	TRBJ2-7	TRBV11-3	many	16	TGTGCCAGCAGCTTACTCTTGTTGCGGGGGTCCTACGAGCAGTACTTC	CASSLLLLRGSYEQYF
TRBD1	TRBJ2-7	TRBV5-1	many	15	TGCGCCAGCAACCCAACCGGGACAGGGGCCTACGAGCAGTACTTC	CASNPTGTGAYEQYF
.	TRBJ2-6	TRBV19	many	18	TGTGCCAGTAGTATTTTTGAAGGCCCGCCCTCTGGGGCCAACGTCCTGACTTTC	CASSIFEGPPSGANVLTF
TRBD1	TRBJ1-1	TRBV5-6	.	16	TGTGCCAGCAGCTGGGGAATGACAGGGGTGAACACTGAAGCTTTCTTT	CASSWGMTGVNTEAFF
TRBD1	TRBJ2-5	TRBV6-2/TRBV6-3	few	14	TGTGCCAGCAGTTCCCTGACAGGGAGAGGGACCCAGTACTTC	CASSSLTGRGTQYF
TRBD2	TRBJ2-5	TRBV5-1	many	17	TGCGCCAGCAGCTTGGAAGGGAGGGGAGGAATCCAAGAGACCCAGTACTTC	CASSLEGRGGIQETQYF
.	TRBJ2-5	TRBV7-2	.	13	TGTGCCAGCAGCTTAGCAGGGGGGCCGACCCAGTACTTC	CASSLAGGPTQYF
TRBD1	TRBJ2-4	TRBV24-1	many	14	TGTGCCACCAGTGATCCGGGACAGCCAAACATTCAGTACTTC	CATSDPGQPNIQYF
.	TRBJ1-2	TRBV11-2	many	14	TGTGCCAGCAGCTTCACAGGGCTGCACTATGGCTACACCTTC	CASSFTGLHYGYTF
TRBD1	TRBJ1-1	TRBV14	few	14	TGTGCCAGCAGCCAGGTCGACAGGGGAAGTGAAGCTTTCTTT	CASSQVDRGSEAFF
.	TRBJ1-1	TRBV27	many	15	TGTGCCAGCAGTCTAGTCGGACCCTTGAACACTGAAGCTTTCTTT	CASSLVGPLNTEAFF
.	TRBJ1-1	TRBV11-3	.	13	TGTGCCAGCAGCTTAGACCCTGTAACTGAAGCTTTCTTT	CASSLDPVTEAFF
.	TRBJ2-4	TRBV28	many	14	TGTGCCAGCAGTTTAGGTGGAGCCAAGCGTTTTCAGTACTTC	CASSLGGAKRFQYF
.	TRBJ1-2	TRBV15	many	15	TGTGCCACCAGCAGAGCCCTAGCTCTTAACTATGGCTACACCTTC	CATSRALALNYGYTF
.	TRBJ1-2	TRBV28	many	14	TGTGCCAGCAGTTTGTATGGATTTTCCTTGGGCTACACCTTC	CASSLYGFSLGYTF
.	TRBJ2-2	TRBV24-1	.	16	TGTGCCACCAGTGATTCCCGAGAGAGGGTTACCGGGGAGCTGTTTTTT	CATSDSRERVTGELFF
.	TRBJ2-4	TRBV6-5	.	16	TGTGCCAGCAGTTACTCGGCAGGAGTGCTCAAAAACATTCAGTACTTC	CASSYSAGVLKNIQYF
TRBD2	TRBJ2-5	TRBV25-1	many	16	TGTGCCAGCAGCAAGGGAGGGACGGGGTACCAAGAGACCCAGTACTTC	CASSKGGTGYQETQYF
.	TRBJ1-1	TRBV28	many	16	TGTGCCAGCAGTTTATGGAAAACAGGCCTGGGAACTGAAGCTTTCTTT	CASSLWKTGLGTEAFF
.	TRBJ1-5	TRBV20-1	many	16	TGCAGTGCTAGTGGTTTAGGGGCAGGGCCCAATCAGCCCCAGCATTTT	CSASGLGAGPNQPQHF
TRBD1	TRBJ2-4	TRBV20-1	many	14	TGCAGTGCTCTCCAGGCAGGGGGCACGAACATTCAGTACTTC	CSALQAGGTNIQYF
.	TRBJ2-7	TRBV10-3	many	14	TGTGCCATCAGTGAGTCGCCTGCGGCGGAAGAGCAGTACTTC	CAISESPAAEEQYF
TRBD2	TRBJ2-7	TRBV20-1	many	14	TGCAGTGCTAGAAGGGGTAGCGGGCCCTACGAGCAGTACTTC	CSARRGSGPYEQYF
.	TRBJ1-3	TRBV5-1	.	16	TGCGCCGGCAGCTTGACTGGGCCCAGCTCTGGAAACACCATATATTTT	CAGSLTGPSSGNTIYF
.	TRBJ2-6	TRBV7-3	few	16	TGTGCCAGCAGCTTAGTGAGAGGGAATGGGGCCAACGTCCTGACTTTC	CASSLVRGNGANVLTF
.	TRBJ1-2	TRBV6-5	.	14	TGTGCCAGCAGTTTCGGGACTCCAAACTATGGCTACACCTTC	CASSFGTPNYGYTF
.	TRBJ1-1	TRBV6-1	many	13	TGTGCCAGCAGGCCGGGACAGAACACTGAAGCTTTCTTT	CASRPGQNTEAFF
TRBD2	TRBJ2-4	TRBV28	many	17	TGTGCCAGCAAAAAAGCCGGGACTAGCGTAGCCAAAAACATTCAGTACTTC	CASKKAGTSVAKNIQYF
.	TRBJ2-6	TRBV18	.	19	TGTGCCAGCTCACCCCACGGGGCCATACTCATCTCTGGGGCCAACGTCCTGACTTTC	CASSPHGAILISGANVLTF
.	TRBJ1-2	TRBV6-1	many	16	TGTGCCAGCAGTCCTCGTTGGAGGGTGATGAACTATGGCTACACCTTC	CASSPRWRVMNYGYTF
.	TRBJ2-7	TRBV3-1	many	14	TGTGCCAGCAGCCAAGAGGGACTGATGTACGAGCAGTACTTC	CASSQEGLMYEQYF
TRBD1	TRBJ1-5	TRBV20-1	.	14	TGCAGTGCAAACGACAGGGTGCGCAATCAGCCCCAGCATTTT	CSANDRVRNQPQHF
.	TRBJ1-6	TRBV28	few	13	TGTGCCAGCAGCAGGGAATTTCATTCACCCCTCCACTTT	CASSREFHSPLHF